The rows below give T cell receptor beta chains drawn from one sample of a study of blood T cell repertoires in COVID-19. The method was immunoSEQ multiplex PCR; TCRdb's version includes in-frame clones alone and lacks a portion of them. This repertoire shows about 320,000 clones, 85% found once; its top ten account for 1.9%. The specimen sequenced was PBMCs or T cells enriched from blood (not recorded which). These receptor sequences come from a woman aged 25 to 39 who had been exposed to COVID-19. CDR3s include the opening cysteine and the closing phenylalanine or tryptophan. The D gene is left open where the match is weak. Clone size is given for some rows only: seen once, a few or many times, or a class if the clone is expanded.

length	V	D	J	size	CDR3	DNA
15	TRBV28	TRBD1	TRBJ1-5	-	CASRSPQGAHQPQHF	TGTGCCAGCAGGTCACCTCAGGGGGCACATCAGCCCCAGCATTTT
14	TRBV29-1	-	TRBJ2-2	-	CSVGWGRSTGELFF	TGCAGCGTTGGGTGGGGGCGTAGCACCGGGGAGCTGTTTTTT
14	TRBV28	TRBD1	TRBJ2-7	-	CASSPADRVNEQYF	TGTGCCAGCAGTCCCGCGGACAGGGTGAACGAGCAGTACTTC
14	TRBV7-2	-	TRBJ1-5	-	CASSFQIPNQPQHF	TGTGCCAGCAGCTTTCAGATTCCCAATCAGCCCCAGCATTTT
13	TRBV5-1	-	TRBJ1-5	-	CASSLEGWGEEHF	TGCGCCAGCAGCTTGGAGGGTTGGGGGGAAGAGCATTTT
12	TRBV28	-	TRBJ1-2	-	CASSGVNYGYTF	TGTGCCAGCAGTGGAGTAAACTATGGCTACACCTTC
15	TRBV7-9	TRBD1	TRBJ2-1	-	CASSLEAGGRDEQFF	TGTGCCAGCAGCTTAGAGGCAGGGGGTCGAGATGAGCAGTTCTTC
16	TRBV25-1	TRBD1	TRBJ2-7	-	CASSVSRQGSSYEQYF	TGTGCCAGCAGCGTAAGTCGACAGGGTAGCTCCTACGAGCAGTACTTC
16	TRBV5-4	TRBD1	TRBJ2-3	-	CASSLGGQGAKDTQYF	TGTGCCAGCAGCTTGGGGGGACAGGGGGCTAAAGATACGCAGTATTTT
15	TRBV27	-	TRBJ1-1	-	CASSPTAGLNTEAFF	TGTGCCAGCAGTCCCACAGCAGGATTGAACACTGAAGCTTTCTTT
12	TRBV6-5	-	TRBJ1-3	-	CASRTVASTIYF	TGTGCCAGCCGGACAGTTGCAAGCACCATATATTTT
14	TRBV4-3	-	TRBJ2-2	-	CASSQYTGTGELFF	TGCGCCAGCAGCCAATATACAGGGACCGGGGAGCTGTTTTTT
14	TRBV11-3	-	TRBJ2-1	-	CASSTSFGDNEQFF	TGTGCCAGCAGCACATCTTTCGGGGACAATGAGCAGTTCTTC
16	TRBV4-1	TRBD2	TRBJ2-7	-	CASSPTAGLVRYEQYF	TGCGCCAGCAGCCCCACGGCGGGACTAGTGAGATACGAGCAGTACTTC
17	TRBV5-1	TRBD2	TRBJ2-7	-	CASSLASGGPSSYEQYF	TGCGCCAGCAGCTTGGCTAGCGGGGGCCCCAGCTCCTACGAGCAGTACTTC
18	TRBV23-1	TRBD2	TRBJ2-5	-	CASSQLTSGGGFQETQYF	TGCGCCAGCAGTCAATTGACTAGCGGGGGGGGCTTCCAAGAGACCCAGTACTTC
13	TRBV7-9	-	TRBJ2-7	-	CASGSGTPYEQYF	TGTGCCAGCGGTTCCGGGACACCCTACGAGCAGTACTTC
18	TRBV4-3	-	TRBJ2-7	-	CASSQYFRDTAHSYEQYF	TGCGCCAGCAGCCAATATTTCCGGGACACGGCCCACTCCTACGAGCAGTACTTC
15	TRBV18	TRBD2	TRBJ2-1	-	CASSPSGGLYNEQFF	TGTGCCAGCTCACCTAGCGGGGGGCTCTACAATGAGCAGTTCTTC
16	TRBV7-2	-	TRBJ2-2	-	CASSLFPGGRAGELFF	TGTGCCAGCAGCTTATTTCCGGGGGGCCGGGCCGGGGAGCTGTTTTTT
15	TRBV11-2	-	TRBJ1-5	-	CASSLAVRLNQPQHF	TGTGCCAGCAGCTTAGCCGTGAGGTTGAATCAGCCCCAGCATTTT
14	TRBV4-1	TRBD2	TRBJ2-7	-	CASSLEREGYEQYF	TGCGCCAGCAGCCTGGAGCGGGAGGGGTACGAGCAGTACTTC
14	TRBV5-4	-	TRBJ1-6	-	CASSGATGNSPLHF	TGTGCCAGCAGCGGGGCCACCGGGAATTCACCCCTCCACTTT
15	TRBV2	-	TRBJ2-1	-	CASSADSKINNEQFF	TGTGCCAGCAGCGCGGACAGTAAGATTAACAATGAGCAGTTCTTC
16	TRBV28	-	TRBJ1-2	-	CASRSGPPDGNYGYTF	TGTGCCAGCAGGTCTGGTCCCCCTGACGGGAACTATGGCTACACCTTC
14	TRBV11-2	TRBD1	TRBJ1-1	once	CASSPGQANTEAFF	TGTGCCAGCAGCCCAGGACAGGCAAACACTGAAGCTTTCTTT
11	TRBV7-8	-	TRBJ1-3	-	CAWQGGNTIYF	TGTGCCTGGCAGGGTGGAAACACCATATATTTT
13	TRBV10-1	-	TRBJ2-5	-	CASSLRRGETQYF	TGCGCCAGCAGTCTCAGGAGAGGGGAGACCCAGTACTTC
11	TRBV12-5	-	TRBJ2-3	-	CASGSADTQYF	TGTGCTAGTGGTTCGGCAGATACGCAGTATTTT
12	TRBV7-9	-	TRBJ1-1	-	CASSYGFSEAFF	TGTGCCAGCAGCTACGGGTTCAGTGAAGCTTTCTTT
12	TRBV7-3	-	TRBJ2-2	few	CASSSYTGELFF	TGTGCCAGCAGCTCTTACACCGGGGAGCTGTTTTTT
14	TRBV28	TRBD1	TRBJ2-7	once	CASSLTGVHSEQYF	TGTGCCAGCAGTTTGACAGGGGTCCATAGCGAGCAGTACTTC
13	TRBV2	TRBD2	TRBJ2-5	-	CASSPTSAETQYF	TGTGCCAGCAGTCCTACTAGCGCAGAGACCCAGTACTTC
16	TRBV5-1	TRBD2	TRBJ2-7	-	CASSLGLAGGAHEQYF	TGCGCCAGCAGCCTAGGACTAGCGGGAGGAGCCCACGAGCAGTACTTC
13	TRBV14	-	TRBJ1-2	-	CASSQGLNYGYTF	TGTGCCAGCAGCCAAGGACTTAACTATGGCTACACCTTC
15	TRBV5-4	-	TRBJ2-7	-	CASSLGGGGLYEQYF	TGTGCCAGCAGCTTGGGAGGGGGGGGCCTCTACGAGCAGTACTTC
13	TRBV7-9	-	TRBJ2-1	once	CASSLFPDNEQFF	TGTGCCAGCAGCTTATTTCCGGACAATGAGCAGTTCTTC
15	TRBV7-6	TRBD2	TRBJ2-2	-	CASSRGTSRTGELFF	TGTGCCAGCAGCCGGGGGACTAGTAGGACCGGGGAGCTGTTTTTT
14	TRBV19	-	TRBJ1-1	-	CASTLQLMNTEAFF	TGTGCCAGTACCCTACAGCTTATGAACACTGAAGCTTTCTTT
15	TRBV11-3	TRBD1	TRBJ2-2	-	CASSYRTGGTGELFF	TGTGCCAGCAGCTACCGGACAGGGGGTACCGGGGAGCTGTTTTTT
14	TRBV28	TRBD1	TRBJ1-4	-	CASRSGTGFEKLFF	TGTGCCAGCAGGTCAGGGACAGGGTTCGAAAAACTGTTTTTT
15	TRBV6-5	-	TRBJ1-5	-	CASSYEGSSYQPQHF	TGTGCCAGCAGTTACGAGGGCAGTTCTTATCAGCCCCAGCATTTT
16	TRBV4-1	TRBD1	TRBJ1-2	-	CASSQPTGALKNGYTF	TGCGCCAGCAGCCAACCGACAGGGGCACTTAAGAATGGCTACACCTTC
14	TRBV7-2	-	TRBJ2-7	-	CASSLAGGPYEQYF	TGTGCCAGCAGCTTAGCGGGGGGGCCCTACGAGCAGTACTTC
15	TRBV10-3	TRBD1	TRBJ1-1	-	CAISVRQGENTEAFF	TGTGCCATCAGTGTCCGACAGGGCGAGAACACTGAAGCTTTCTTT
15	TRBV28	-	TRBJ1-5	-	CASSSGQSRDHPQHF	TGTGCCAGCAGCTCCGGACAGTCTCGGGATCACCCCCAGCATTTT
13	TRBV12-3/TRBV12-4	TRBD1	TRBJ1-1	-	CASSDRGRAEAFF	TGTGCCAGCAGTGACAGGGGGCGGGCTGAAGCTTTCTTT
15	TRBV7-2	-	TRBJ2-5	few	CASSPAGWRQETQYF	TGTGCCAGCAGCCCCGCGGGGTGGCGCCAAGAGACCCAGTACTTC
17	TRBV18	TRBD1	TRBJ2-4	-	CASSPITGGGAKNIQYF	TGTGCCAGCTCACCAATTACAGGGGGCGGAGCCAAAAACATTCAGTACTTC
15	TRBV27	TRBD1	TRBJ1-2	-	CASSPPGQGLYGYTF	TGTGCCAGCAGTCCGCCAGGACAGGGACTCTATGGCTACACCTTC
16	TRBV7-2	TRBD2	TRBJ2-3	once	CASSARISGGADTQYF	TGTGCCAGCAGCGCCCGAATCAGCGGGGGGGCAGATACGCAGTATTTT